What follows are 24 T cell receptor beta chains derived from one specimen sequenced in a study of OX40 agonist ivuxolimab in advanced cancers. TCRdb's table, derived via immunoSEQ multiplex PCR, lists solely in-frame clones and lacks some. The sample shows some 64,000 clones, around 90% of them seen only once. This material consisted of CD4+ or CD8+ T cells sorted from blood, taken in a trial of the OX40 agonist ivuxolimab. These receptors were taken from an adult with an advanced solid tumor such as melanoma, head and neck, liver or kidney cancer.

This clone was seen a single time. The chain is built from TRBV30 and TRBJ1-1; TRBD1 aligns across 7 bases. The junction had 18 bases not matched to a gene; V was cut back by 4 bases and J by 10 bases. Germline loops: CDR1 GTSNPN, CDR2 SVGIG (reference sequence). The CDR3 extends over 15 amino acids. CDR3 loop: CAWTAIQGGFRAAFF. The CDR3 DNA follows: TGTGCCTGGACGGCCATCCAGGGGGGGTTCCGGGCAGCTTTCTTT.

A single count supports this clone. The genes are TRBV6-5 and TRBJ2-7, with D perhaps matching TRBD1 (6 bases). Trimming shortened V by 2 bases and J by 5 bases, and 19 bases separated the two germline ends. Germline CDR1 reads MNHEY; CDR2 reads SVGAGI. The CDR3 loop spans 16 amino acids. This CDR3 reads CASSYDTTITGNEQYF. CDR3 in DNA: TGTGCCAGCAGTTACGACACAACAATTACAGGGAACGAGCAGTACTTC.

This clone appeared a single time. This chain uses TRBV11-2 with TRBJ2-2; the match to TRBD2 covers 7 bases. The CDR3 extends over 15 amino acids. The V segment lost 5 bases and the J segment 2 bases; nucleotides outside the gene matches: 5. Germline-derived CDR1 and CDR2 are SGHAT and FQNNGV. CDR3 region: CASSPGTINTGELFF. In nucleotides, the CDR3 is TGTGCCAGCAGCCCTGGGACTATTAACACCGGGGAGCTGTTTTTT.

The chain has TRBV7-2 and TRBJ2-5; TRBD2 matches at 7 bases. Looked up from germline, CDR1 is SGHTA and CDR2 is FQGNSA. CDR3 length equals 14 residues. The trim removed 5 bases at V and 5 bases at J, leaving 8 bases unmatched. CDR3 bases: TGTGCCAGCAGCCCCTGGGGGGGAGGCGAGACCCAGTACTTC. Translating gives CASSPWGGGETQYF. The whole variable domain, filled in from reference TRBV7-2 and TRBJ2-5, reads GAGVSQSPSNKVTEKGKDVELRCDPISGHTALYWYRQSLGQGLEFLIYFQGNSAPDKSGLPSDRFSAERTGGSVSTLTIQRTQQEDSAVYLCASSPWGGGETQYFGPGTRLLVL.

The DNA for the CDR3 is TGTGCCATCAGTGATGGACAGGGTAACTATGGCTACACCTTC. It is translated as CAISDGQGNYGYTF. The chain couples TRBV10-3 to TRBJ1-2; TRBD1 aligns across 8 bases. V gave up 3 bases and J gave up 1 base; unmatched junction bases: 1. The CDR3 is 14 residues long. Germline V lookup: CDR1 ENHRY, CDR2 SYGVKD.

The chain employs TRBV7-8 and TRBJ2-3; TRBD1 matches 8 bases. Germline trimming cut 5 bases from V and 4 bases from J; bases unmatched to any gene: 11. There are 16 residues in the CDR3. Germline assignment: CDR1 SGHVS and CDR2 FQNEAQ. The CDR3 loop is CASSPDGPGGADTQYF. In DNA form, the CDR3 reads TGTGCCAGCAGCCCCGACGGTCCAGGGGGCGCAGATACGCAGTATTTT. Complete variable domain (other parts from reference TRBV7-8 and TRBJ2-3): GAGVSQSPRYKVAKRGQDVALRCDPISGHVSLFWYQQALGQGPEFLTYFQNEAQLDKSGLPSDRFFAERPEGSVSTLKIQRTQQEDSAVYLCASSPDGPGGADTQYFGPGTRLTVL.

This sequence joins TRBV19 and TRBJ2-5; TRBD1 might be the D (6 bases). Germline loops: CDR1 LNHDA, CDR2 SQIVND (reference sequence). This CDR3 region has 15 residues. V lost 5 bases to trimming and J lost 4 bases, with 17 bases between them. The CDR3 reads CASSPYPRDIETQYF. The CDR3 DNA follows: TGTGCCAGTAGTCCGTACCCCCGGGACATAGAGACCCAGTACTTC.

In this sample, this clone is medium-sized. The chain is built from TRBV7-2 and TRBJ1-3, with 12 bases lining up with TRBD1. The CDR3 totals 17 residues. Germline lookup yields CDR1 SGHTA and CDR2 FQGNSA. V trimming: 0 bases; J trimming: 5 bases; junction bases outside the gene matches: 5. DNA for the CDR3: TGTGCCAGCAGCTTAGCCCAGGGACAGGGGGCTCGAAACACCATATATTTT. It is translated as CASSLAQGQGARNTIYF.

The CDR3 DNA is TGTGCCAGCCGACCTATCTCAGGGTACTCAGGGACCCAGTACTTC. Amino acids: CASRPISGYSGTQYF. The chain links TRBV6-1 to TRBJ2-5; a possible D gene is TRBD1 (5 bases). V was shortened by 8 bases and J by 7 bases, with 23 bases between the two germline ends. In germline, CDR1 is MNHNS, CDR2 SASEGT. The CDR3 is 15 amino acids.

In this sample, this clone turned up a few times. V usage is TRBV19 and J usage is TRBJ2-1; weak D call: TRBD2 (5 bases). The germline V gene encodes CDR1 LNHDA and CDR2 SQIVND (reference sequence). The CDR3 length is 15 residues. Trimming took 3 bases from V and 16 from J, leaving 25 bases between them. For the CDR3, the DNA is TGTGCCAGTAGTATCGGTATCGGATTAGGCTCAGCGGTCTTCTTC. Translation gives CASSIGIGLGSAVFF.

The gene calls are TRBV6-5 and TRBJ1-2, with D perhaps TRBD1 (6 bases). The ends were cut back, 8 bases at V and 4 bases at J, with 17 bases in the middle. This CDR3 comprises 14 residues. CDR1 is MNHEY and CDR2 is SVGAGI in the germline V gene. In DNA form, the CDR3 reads TGTGCCAGCGCCTCAATGGGGGGCCTCTATGGCTACACCTTC. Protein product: CASASMGGLYGYTF.

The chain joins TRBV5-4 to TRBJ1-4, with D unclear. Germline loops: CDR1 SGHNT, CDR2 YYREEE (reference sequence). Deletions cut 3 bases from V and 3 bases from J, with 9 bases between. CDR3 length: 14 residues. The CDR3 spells CASSSGSSNEKLFF. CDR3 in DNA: TGTGCCAGCAGCTCTGGAAGCTCTAATGAAAAACTGTTTTTT.

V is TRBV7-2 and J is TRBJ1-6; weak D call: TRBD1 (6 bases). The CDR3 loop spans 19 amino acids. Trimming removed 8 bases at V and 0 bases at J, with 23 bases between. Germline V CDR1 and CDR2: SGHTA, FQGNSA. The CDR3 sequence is CASRGQGRTVSSYNSPLHF. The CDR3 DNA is TGTGCCAGCCGCGGTCAGGGGCGAACCGTAAGCTCCTATAATTCACCCCTCCACTTT. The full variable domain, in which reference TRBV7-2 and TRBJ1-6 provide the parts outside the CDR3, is GAGVSQSPSNKVTEKGKDVELRCDPISGHTALYWYRQSLGQGLEFLIYFQGNSAPDKSGLPSDRFSAERTGGSVSTLTIQRTQQEDSAVYLCASRGQGRTVSSYNSPLHFGNGTRLTVT.

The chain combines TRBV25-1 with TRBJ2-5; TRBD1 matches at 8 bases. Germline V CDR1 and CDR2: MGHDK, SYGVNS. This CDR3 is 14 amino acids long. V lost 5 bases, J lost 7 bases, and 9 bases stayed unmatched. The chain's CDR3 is CASSTRDRSGTQYF. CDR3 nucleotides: TGTGCCAGCAGTACCCGGGACAGGTCTGGGACCCAGTACTTC.

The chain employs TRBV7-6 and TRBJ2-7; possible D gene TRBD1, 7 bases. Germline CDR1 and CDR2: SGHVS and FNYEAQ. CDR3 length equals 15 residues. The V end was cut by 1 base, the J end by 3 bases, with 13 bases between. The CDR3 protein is CASSLESGDSYEQYF. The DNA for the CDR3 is TGTGCCAGCAGCTTAGAGTCGGGGGACAGCTACGAGCAGTACTTC.

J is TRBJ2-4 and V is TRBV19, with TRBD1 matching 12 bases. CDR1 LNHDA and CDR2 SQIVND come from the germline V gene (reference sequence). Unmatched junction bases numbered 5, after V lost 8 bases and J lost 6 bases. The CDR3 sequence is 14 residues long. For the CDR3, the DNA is TGTGCCAGTGGACAGGGACAGGGGGCAAACATTCAGTACTTC. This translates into CASGQGQGANIQYF.

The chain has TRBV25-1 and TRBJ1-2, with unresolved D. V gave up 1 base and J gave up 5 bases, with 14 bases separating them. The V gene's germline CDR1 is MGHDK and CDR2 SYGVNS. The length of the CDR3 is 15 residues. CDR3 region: CASSELGGINYGYTF. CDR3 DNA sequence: TGTGCCAGCAGTGAATTGGGAGGAATTAATTATGGCTACACCTTC.

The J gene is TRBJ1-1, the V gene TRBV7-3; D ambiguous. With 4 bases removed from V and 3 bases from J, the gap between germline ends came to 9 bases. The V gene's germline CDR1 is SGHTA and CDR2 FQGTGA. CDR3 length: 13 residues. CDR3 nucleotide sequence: TGTGCCAGCAGCTCCGAACGGCACACTGAAGCTTTCTTT. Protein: CASSSERHTEAFF.

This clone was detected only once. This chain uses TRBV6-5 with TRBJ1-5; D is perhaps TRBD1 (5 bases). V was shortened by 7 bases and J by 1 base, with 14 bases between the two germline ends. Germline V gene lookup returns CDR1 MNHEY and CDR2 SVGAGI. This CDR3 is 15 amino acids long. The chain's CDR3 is CASTQGWGSNQPQHF. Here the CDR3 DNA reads TGTGCCAGCACCCAAGGGTGGGGGAGCAATCAGCCCCAGCATTTT.

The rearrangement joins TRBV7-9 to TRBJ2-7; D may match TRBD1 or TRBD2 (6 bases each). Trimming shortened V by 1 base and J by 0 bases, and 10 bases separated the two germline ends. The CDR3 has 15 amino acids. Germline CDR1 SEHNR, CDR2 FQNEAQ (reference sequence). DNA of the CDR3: TGTGCCAGCAGCTTAGGGGGGGCCCGCTCCTACGAGCAGTACTTC. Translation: CASSLGGARSYEQYF.

The CDR3 bases are TGTGCCAGCAGCCCTCTGTCTGGGCGGGGGGACTACAATGAGCAGTTCTTC. Translating gives CASSPLSGRGDYNEQFF. The chain couples TRBV7-9 to TRBJ2-1; 8 bases agree with TRBD2. CDR1 is SEHNR and CDR2 is FQNEAQ in the germline V gene (reference sequence). CDR3 length equals 17 residues. V lost 5 bases, J lost 3 bases, and 12 bases stayed unmatched. The whole variable domain, filled in from reference TRBV7-9 and TRBJ2-1, reads DTGVSQNPRHKITKRGQNVTFRCDPISEHNRLYWYRQTLGQGPEFLTYFQNEAQLEKSRLLSDRFSAERPKGSFSTLEIQRTEQGDSAMYLCASSPLSGRGDYNEQFFGPGTRLTVL.

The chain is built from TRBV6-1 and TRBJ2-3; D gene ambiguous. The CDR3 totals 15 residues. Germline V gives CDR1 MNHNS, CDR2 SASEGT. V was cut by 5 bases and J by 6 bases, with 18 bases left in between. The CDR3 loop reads CASSNPTGSPDTQYF. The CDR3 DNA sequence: TGTGCCAGCAGTAACCCCACCGGCAGCCCGGATACGCAGTATTTT.

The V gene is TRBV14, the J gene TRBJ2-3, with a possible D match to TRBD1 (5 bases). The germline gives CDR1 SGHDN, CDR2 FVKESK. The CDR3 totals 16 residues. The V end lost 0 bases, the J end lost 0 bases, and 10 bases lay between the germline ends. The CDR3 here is CASSQDPGRSTDTQYF. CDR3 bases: TGTGCCAGCAGCCAAGATCCAGGGCGCAGCACAGATACGCAGTATTTT.

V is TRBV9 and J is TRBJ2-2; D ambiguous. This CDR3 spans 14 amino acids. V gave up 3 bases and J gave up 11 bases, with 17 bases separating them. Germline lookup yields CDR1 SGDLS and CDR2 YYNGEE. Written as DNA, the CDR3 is TGTGCCAGCAGCGGCCCTAGGGAAGGATTAGAGCTGTTTTTT. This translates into CASSGPREGLELFF. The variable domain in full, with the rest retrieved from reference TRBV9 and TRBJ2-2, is DSGVTQTPKHLITATGQRVTLRCSPRSGDLSVYWYQQSLDQGLQFLIQYYNGEERAKGNILERFSAQQFPDLHSELNLSSLELGDSALYFCASSGPREGLELFFGEGSRLTVL.